Presented here are 2 T cell receptor beta chains from one specimen sequenced in a study of blood T cells in healthy people across ages. The second PCR ran about 6 to 11 cycles with a sample-barcoded 5' primer and J-beta primers. TCRdb used MiXCR to reprocess the 5' RACE reads, holding one entry per CDR3 protein. The sample holds 1.5 million to 2 million distinct CDR3 sequences; roughly 30% are singletons and the top ten take 7.7%. Sequenced: blood. The receptors shown here come from a woman in her twenties or thirties in good health.

This chain links TRBV18 with TRBJ1-5, with a possible D match to TRBD1 (5 bases). Germline V lookup: CDR1 KGHSH, CDR2 LQKENI. The CDR3 totals 15 residues. V was trimmed by 2 bases and J by 5 bases, leaving 13 bases between them. The DNA for the CDR3 is TGTGCCAGCTCACCAGGGACGGGGGATTATCAGCCCCAGCATTTT. Protein sequence: CASSPGTGDYQPQHF.

The J gene is TRBJ2-1, the V gene TRBV12-3 or TRBV12-4; possible D gene TRBD1, 5 bases. Deletions cut 7 bases from V and 7 bases from J, with 20 bases between. This CDR3 region has 15 residues. CDR3 amino acids: CASIPRLGVLNEQFF. In nucleotides, the CDR3 is TGTGCCAGCATTCCCCGGCTAGGGGTTTTGAATGAGCAGTTCTTC.